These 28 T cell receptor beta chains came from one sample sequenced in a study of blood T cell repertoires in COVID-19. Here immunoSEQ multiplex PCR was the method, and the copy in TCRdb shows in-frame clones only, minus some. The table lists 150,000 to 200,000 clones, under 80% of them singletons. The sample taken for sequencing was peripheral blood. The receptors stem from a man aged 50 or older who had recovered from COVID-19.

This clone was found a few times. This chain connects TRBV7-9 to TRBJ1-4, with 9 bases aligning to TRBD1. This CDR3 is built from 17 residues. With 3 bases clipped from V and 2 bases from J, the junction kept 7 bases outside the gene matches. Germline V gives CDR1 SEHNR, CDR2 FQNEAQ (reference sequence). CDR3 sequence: CASSFLGQGWTNEKLFF. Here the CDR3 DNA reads TGTGCCAGCAGCTTCTTAGGACAGGGGTGGACTAATGAAAAACTGTTTTTT. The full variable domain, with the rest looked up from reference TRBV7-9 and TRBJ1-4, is DTGVSQNPRHKITKRGQNVTFRCDPISEHNRLYWYRQTLGQGPEFLTYFQNEAQLEKSRLLSDRFSAERPKGSFSTLEIQRTEQGDSAMYLCASSFLGQGWTNEKLFFGSGTQLSVL.

CDR3 bases: TGTGCCACCAGTGACCCACAGAAGGACACTGAAGCTTTCTTT. Protein product: CATSDPQKDTEAFF. The chain recombines TRBV24-1 with TRBJ1-1; unclear D gene. There are 14 residues in the CDR3. Germline assignment: CDR1 KGHDR and CDR2 SFDVKD. The V and J ends lost 4 bases and 3 bases respectively, with 11 bases between them.

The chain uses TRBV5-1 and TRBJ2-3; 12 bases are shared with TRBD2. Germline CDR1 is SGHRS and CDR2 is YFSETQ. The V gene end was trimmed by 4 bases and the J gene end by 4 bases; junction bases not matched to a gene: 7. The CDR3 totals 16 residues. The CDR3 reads CASSQGLAGQSDTQYF. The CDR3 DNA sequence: TGCGCCAGCAGCCAAGGACTAGCGGGACAGTCAGATACGCAGTATTTT. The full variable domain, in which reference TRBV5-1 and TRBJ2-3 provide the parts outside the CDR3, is KAGVTQTPRYLIKTRGQQVTLSCSPISGHRSVSWYQQTPGQGLQFLFEYFSETQRNKGNFPGRFSGRQFSNSRSEMNVSTLELGDSALYLCASSQGLAGQSDTQYFGPGTRLTVL.

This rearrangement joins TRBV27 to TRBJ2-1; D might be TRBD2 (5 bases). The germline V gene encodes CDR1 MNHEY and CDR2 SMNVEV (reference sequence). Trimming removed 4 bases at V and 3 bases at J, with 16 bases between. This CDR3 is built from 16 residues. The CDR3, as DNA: TGTGCCAGCAGTTCACACGTGGGGAGAGACTACAATGAGCAGTTCTTC. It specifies CASSSHVGRDYNEQFF.

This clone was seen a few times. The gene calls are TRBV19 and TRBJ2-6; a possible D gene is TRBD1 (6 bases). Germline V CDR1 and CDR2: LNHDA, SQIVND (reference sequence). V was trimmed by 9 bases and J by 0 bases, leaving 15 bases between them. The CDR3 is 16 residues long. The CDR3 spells CASRLDSYSGANVLTF. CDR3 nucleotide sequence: TGTGCCAGCCGATTGGACAGTTACTCTGGGGCCAACGTCCTGACTTTC.

DNA of the CDR3: TGTGCCAGCTGCCTAAGCTGGGGCCTCGATGAGCAGTTCTTC. Its protein product is CASCLSWGLDEQFF. V is TRBV6-5 and J is TRBJ2-1, with D perhaps matching TRBD1 (5 bases). The CDR3 is made up of 14 amino acids. Germline values: CDR1 MNHEY, CDR2 SVGAGI. The V gene lost 8 bases and the J gene lost 8 bases, with 19 bases spanning the gap.

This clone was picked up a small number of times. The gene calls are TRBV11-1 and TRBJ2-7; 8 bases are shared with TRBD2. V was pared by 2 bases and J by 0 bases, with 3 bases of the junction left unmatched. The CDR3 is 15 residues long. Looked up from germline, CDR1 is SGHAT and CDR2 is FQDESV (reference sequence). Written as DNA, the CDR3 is TGTGCCAGCAGCTTAACTAGCGGAAGCTCCTACGAGCAGTACTTC. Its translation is CASSLTSGSSYEQYF.

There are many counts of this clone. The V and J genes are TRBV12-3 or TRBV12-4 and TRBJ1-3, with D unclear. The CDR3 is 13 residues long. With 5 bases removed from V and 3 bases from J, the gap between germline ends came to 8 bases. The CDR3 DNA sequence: TGTGCCAGCAGTCTTCTGTATGGAAACACCATATATTTT. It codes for CASSLLYGNTIYF.

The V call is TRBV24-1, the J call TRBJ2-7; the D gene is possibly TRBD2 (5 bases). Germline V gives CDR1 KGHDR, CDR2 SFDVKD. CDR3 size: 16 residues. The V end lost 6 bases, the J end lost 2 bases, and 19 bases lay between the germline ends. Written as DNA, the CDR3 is TGTGCCACCAGTAGGTATTTCGGGGAGCTTACCTACGAGCAGTACTTC. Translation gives CATSRYFGELTYEQYF.

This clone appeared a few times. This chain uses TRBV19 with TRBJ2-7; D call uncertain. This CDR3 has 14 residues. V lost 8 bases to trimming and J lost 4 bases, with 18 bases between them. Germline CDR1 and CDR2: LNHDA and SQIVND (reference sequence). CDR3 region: CASSLVSSGYEQYF. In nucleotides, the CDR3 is TGTGCCAGTTCCCTCGTTAGTTCCGGTTACGAGCAGTACTTC.

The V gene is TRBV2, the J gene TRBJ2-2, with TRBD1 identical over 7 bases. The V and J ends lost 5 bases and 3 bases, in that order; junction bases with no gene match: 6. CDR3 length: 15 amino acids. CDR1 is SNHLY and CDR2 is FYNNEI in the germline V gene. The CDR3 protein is CASSSRQGYTGELFF. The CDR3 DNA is TGTGCCAGCAGTTCCCGACAGGGCTACACCGGGGAGCTGTTTTTT.

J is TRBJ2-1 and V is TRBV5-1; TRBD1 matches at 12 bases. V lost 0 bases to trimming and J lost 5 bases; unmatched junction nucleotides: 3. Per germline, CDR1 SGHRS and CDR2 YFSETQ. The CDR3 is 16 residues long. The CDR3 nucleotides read TGCGCCAGCAGCTTGGGGGGACAGGGGGCCCACAATGAGCAGTTCTTC. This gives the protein CASSLGGQGAHNEQFF.

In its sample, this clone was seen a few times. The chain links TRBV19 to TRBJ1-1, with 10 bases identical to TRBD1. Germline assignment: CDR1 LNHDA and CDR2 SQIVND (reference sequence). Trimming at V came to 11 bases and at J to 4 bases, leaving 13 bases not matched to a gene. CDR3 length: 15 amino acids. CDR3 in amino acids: CAVRDRGGGSTEAFF. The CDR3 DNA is TGTGCCGTCCGGGACAGGGGAGGGGGATCCACTGAAGCTTTCTTT.

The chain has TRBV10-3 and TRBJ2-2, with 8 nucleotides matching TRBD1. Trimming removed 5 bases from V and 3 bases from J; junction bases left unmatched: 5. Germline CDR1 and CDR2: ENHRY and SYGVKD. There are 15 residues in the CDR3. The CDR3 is CAISWTGLDTGELFF. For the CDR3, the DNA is TGTGCCATCAGTTGGACAGGGCTCGACACCGGGGAGCTGTTTTTT.

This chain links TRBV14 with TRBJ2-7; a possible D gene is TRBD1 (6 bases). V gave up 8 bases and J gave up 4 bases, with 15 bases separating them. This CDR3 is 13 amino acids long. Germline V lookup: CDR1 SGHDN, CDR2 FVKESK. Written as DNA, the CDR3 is TGTGCCAGCCAGGGGACCTTTCCATACGAGCAGTACTTC. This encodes CASQGTFPYEQYF. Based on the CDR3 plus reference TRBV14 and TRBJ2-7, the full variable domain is EAGVTQFPSHSVIEKGQTVTLRCDPISGHDNLYWYRRVMGKEIKFLLHFVKESKQDESGMPNNRFLAERTGGTYSTLKVQPAELEDSGVYFCASQGTFPYEQYFGPGTRLTVT.

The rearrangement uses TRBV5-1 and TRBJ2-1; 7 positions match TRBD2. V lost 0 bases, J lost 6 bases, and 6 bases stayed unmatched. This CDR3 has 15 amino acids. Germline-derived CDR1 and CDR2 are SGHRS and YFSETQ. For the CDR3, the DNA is TGCGCCAGCAGCTTGGAGGCTAGCGGAACCAATGAGCAGTTCTTC. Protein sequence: CASSLEASGTNEQFF.

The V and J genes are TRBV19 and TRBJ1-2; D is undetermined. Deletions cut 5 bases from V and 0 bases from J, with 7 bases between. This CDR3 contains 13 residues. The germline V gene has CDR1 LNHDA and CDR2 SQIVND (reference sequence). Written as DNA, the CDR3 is TGTGCCAGTAGTGTGACAACTAACTATGGCTACACCTTC. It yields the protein CASSVTTNYGYTF.

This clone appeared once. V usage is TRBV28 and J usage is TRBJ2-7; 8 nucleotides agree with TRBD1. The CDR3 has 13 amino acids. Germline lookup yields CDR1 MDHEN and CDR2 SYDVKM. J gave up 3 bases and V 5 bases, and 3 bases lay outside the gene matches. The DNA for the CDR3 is TGTGCCAGCAGTACAGGGGGAGTCTACGAGCAGTACTTC. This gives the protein CASSTGGVYEQYF.

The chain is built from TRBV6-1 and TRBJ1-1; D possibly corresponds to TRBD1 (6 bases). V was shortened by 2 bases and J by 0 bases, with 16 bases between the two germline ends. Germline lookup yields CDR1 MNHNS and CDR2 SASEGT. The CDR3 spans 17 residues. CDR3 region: CASSEIMDSLVNTEAFF. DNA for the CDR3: TGTGCCAGCAGTGAAATTATGGACAGCCTAGTGAACACTGAAGCTTTCTTT.

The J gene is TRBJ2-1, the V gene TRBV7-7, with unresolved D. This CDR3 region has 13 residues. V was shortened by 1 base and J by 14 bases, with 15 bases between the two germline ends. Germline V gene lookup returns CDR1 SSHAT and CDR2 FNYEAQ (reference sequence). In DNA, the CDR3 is TGTGCCAGCAGCTTAGATTTCGGTGATATAAAGTTCTTC. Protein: CASSLDFGDIKFF.

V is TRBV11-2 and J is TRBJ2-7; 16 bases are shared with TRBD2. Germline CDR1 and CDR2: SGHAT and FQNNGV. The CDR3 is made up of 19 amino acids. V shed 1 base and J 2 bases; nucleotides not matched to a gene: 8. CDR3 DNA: TGTGCCAGCAGCTTAGGGGGGACTAGCGGGAGGGATTTCACCTACGAGCAGTACTTC. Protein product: CASSLGGTSGRDFTYEQYF.

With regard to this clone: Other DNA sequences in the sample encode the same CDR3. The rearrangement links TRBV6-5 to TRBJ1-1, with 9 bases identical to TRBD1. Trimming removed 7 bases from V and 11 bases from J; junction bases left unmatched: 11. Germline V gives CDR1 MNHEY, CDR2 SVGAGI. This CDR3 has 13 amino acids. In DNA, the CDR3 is TGTGCCAGCACCACTATTCGGACAGGGGAGGCTTTCTTT. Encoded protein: CASTTIRTGEAFF.

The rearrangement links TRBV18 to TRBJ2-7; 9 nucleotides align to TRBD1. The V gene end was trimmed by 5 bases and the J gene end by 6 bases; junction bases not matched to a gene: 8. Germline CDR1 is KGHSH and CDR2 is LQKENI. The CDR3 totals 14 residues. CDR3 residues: CASSGRDRALEQYF. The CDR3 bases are TGTGCCAGCTCAGGCCGGGACAGGGCGCTCGAGCAGTACTTC.

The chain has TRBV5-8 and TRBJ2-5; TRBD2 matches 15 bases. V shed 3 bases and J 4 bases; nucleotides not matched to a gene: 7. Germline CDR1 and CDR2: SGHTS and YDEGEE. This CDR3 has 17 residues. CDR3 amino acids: CASSSGLAGGGGETQYF. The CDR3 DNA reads TGTGCCAGCAGCTCGGGACTAGCGGGAGGAGGGGGAGAGACCCAGTACTTC.

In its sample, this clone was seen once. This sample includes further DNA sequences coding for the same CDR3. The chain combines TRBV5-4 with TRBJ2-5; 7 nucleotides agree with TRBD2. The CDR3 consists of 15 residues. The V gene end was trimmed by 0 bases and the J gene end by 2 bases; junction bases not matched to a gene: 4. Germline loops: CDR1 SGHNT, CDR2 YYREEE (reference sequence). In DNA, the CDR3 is TGTGCCAGCAGCTTGGGGCTAGCGGCACAAGAGACCCAGTACTTC. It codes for CASSLGLAAQETQYF.

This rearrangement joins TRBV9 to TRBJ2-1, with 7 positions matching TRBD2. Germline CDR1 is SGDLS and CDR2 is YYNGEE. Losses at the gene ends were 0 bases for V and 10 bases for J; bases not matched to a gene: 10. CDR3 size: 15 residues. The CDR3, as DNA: TGTGCCAGCAGCGTAGCGGGAGGAGGGTGGACAGAGCAGTTCTTC. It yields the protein CASSVAGGGWTEQFF.

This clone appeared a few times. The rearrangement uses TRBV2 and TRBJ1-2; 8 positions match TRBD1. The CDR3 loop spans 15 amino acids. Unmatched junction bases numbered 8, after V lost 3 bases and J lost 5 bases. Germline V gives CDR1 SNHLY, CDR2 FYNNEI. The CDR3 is CASSDRGPYSYGYTF. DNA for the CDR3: TGTGCCAGCAGTGACAGGGGGCCCTATTCTTATGGCTACACCTTC.

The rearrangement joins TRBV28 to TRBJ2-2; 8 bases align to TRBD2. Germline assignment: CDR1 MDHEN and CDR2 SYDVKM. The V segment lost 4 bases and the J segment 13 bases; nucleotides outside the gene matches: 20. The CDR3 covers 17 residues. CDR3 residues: CASSSPSSGSNTRGLFF. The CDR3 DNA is TGTGCCAGCAGTTCCCCTTCTAGCGGGTCGAACACCAGGGGGCTGTTTTTT. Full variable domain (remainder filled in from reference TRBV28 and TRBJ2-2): DVKVTQSSRYLVKRTGEKVFLECVQDMDHENMFWYRQDPGLGLRLIYFSYDVKMKEKGDIPEGYSVSREKKERFSLILESASTNQTSMYLCASSSPSSGSNTRGLFFGEGSRLTVL.